This T cell receptor (beta chain) was sequenced for a study of identical twins. A universal primer site was added by template switching, and unique molecular identifiers were carried by the cDNA. TCRdb recomputed calls from the 5' RACE reads with MiXCR, one row per CDR3 protein. This sample has around 220,000 distinct CDR3 sequences; about 10% occur once, and the top ten carry about 9.1%. V shed 1 base and J shed 7 bases, with 7 bases lying between them. This CDR3 spans 12 amino acids. Germline lookup yields CDR1 KGHSH and CDR2 LQKENI. This clonotype was seen only a few times. This sequence was found in a man in his fifties or sixties in good health. The J gene is TRBJ1-1, the V gene TRBV18; no definite D call. The specimen sequenced was memory T cells sorted from blood. In nucleotides, the CDR3 is TGTGCCAGCTCACCACGGCGGTATGAAGCTTTCTTT. Its protein product is CASSPRRYEAFF.